This TCR beta chain was recovered during a study of shared clonotypes between healthy human individuals. At the level of the study: Aged 18 to 49, the donors were a couple of women and a few men.

Some clones are missing from TCRdb's copy, which holds only in-frame ones; the method was immunoSEQ multiplex PCR. In the table there are about 1,500,000 clones, around 97% of which are singletons. Germline V gives CDR1 SGHRS, CDR2 YFSETQ. V shed 4 bases and J shed 4 bases, with 14 bases lying between them. The CDR3 contains 15 residues. The sequence was obtained from a man aged 25 to 45 in good health. Sequencing input: naive CD4+ T cells sorted from blood. Documented subset: CD45RA+ positively selected. V is TRBV5-1 and J is TRBJ2-2; either TRBD1 or TRBD2 may fit D (6 bases each). The CDR3 region has the DNA TGCGCCAGCAGCGGCGGAGGGGGAGGCACCGGGGAGCTGTTTTTT. Translation gives CASSGGGGGTGELFF.